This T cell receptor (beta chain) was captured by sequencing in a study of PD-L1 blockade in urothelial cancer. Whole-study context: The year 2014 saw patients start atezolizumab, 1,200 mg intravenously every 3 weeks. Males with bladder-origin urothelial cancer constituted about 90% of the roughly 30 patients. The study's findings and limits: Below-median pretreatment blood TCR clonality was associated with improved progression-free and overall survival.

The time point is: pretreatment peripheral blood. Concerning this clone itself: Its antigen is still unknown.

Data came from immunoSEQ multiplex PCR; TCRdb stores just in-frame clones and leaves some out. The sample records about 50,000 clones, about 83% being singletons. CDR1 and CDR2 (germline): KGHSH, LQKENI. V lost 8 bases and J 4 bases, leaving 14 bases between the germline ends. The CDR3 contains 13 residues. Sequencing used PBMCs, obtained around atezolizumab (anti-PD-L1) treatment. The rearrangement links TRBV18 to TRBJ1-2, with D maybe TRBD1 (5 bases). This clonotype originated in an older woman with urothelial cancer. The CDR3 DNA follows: TGTGCCAGCACGCGGGACTCCCTCTATGGCTACACCTTC. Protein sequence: CASTRDSLYGYTF.